The present T cell receptor beta chain was sequenced within a study of shared clonotypes between healthy human individuals. Study-level points and caveats: The study found lower generation probabilities in non-shared clonotypes than in those shared by all four donors. It was observed that 5% to 6% of naive CD4 clonotypes were shared across a few donors.

Terminally differentiated effector memory CD45RA+ cells were excluded from the naive CD8 cells, which were CD45RO-negative and positively selected for CCR7. At deep level, the assay was performed. How the authors handled the data: Junction-only sequences produced by ImmunoSEQ had no quality scores, so filtering differed. The assay was immunoSEQ multiplex PCR, and TCRdb's table has in-frame clones only and misses some. V and J calls and clone size are those listed in that table; D and trimming were worked out from the DNA. The table shows some 2,000,000 clones, with just under 95% occurring only once. With respect to this clone: What it binds is unknown.

The sequence derives from a man aged 18 to 30 in good health. The material sequenced was naive CD8+ T cells sorted from blood.

CDR3 in amino acids: CSARDPETQYF. The CDR3, as DNA: TGCAGTGCTAGAGATCCCGAGACCCAGTACTTC. The V and J genes are TRBV20-1 and TRBJ2-5; D gene uncertain. Germline V gene lookup returns CDR1 DFQATT and CDR2 SNEGSKA (reference sequence). Trimming left V 0 bases short and J 5 bases short, with 4 bases between. The length of the CDR3 is 11 residues.